The 13 T cell receptor beta chains listed next were all sequenced from one sample in a study of cytotoxic CD8 clonotypes in ibrutinib-treated CLL. Using immunoSEQ multiplex PCR, the repertoire was profiled, and TCRdb retains in-frame clones only, with some absent. The sample contains 110,000 to 150,000 clones, approximately 80% of which appear only once. The sample was PBMCs, taken after 24 months of ibrutinib treatment. Source of these receptors: a human donor with chronic lymphocytic leukemia.

CDR3 loop: CASSPRGLHSPLHF. Here the CDR3 DNA reads TGTGCCAGCAGTCCCCGGGGTCTGCATTCACCCCTCCACTTT. The V and J genes are TRBV27 and TRBJ1-6, with no clear D. The CDR3 loop spans 14 amino acids. Trimming took off 5 bases at V and 8 bases at J, with 13 bases between the two ends. CDR1 and CDR2 (germline): MNHEY, SMNVEV (reference sequence).

The chain joins TRBV5-1 to TRBJ1-5, with D hard to call. V lost 0 bases to trimming and J lost 4 bases, with 8 bases between them. Germline CDR1 reads SGHRS; CDR2 reads YFSETQ. This CDR3 contains 14 residues. The CDR3 sequence: CASSLGAPNQPQHF. As DNA, the CDR3 is TGCGCCAGCAGCTTGGGTGCACCAAATCAGCCCCAGCATTTT.

V and J are TRBV6-5 and TRBJ1-2, with D perhaps matching TRBD1 (6 bases). Trimming pared 7 bases from V and 4 bases from J, leaving 16 bases between. Germline CDR1 reads MNHEY; CDR2 reads SVGAGI. This CDR3 comprises 14 residues. CDR3 sequence: CASTPGATPYGYTF. The CDR3 nucleotides are TGTGCCAGCACCCCGGGGGCCACCCCCTATGGCTACACCTTC.

The rearrangement uses TRBV14 and TRBJ2-1; TRBD2 matches 10 bases. The CDR3 runs to 16 residues. V lost 5 bases and J lost 6; bases outside the gene matches: 10. CDR1 is SGHDN, CDR2 FVKESK, per germline. CDR3 sequence: CASSVQWASGSNEQFF. The DNA for the CDR3 is TGTGCCAGCAGCGTGCAGTGGGCTAGCGGGAGCAATGAGCAGTTCTTC.

V is TRBV6-5 and J is TRBJ2-7; TRBD1 might be the D (5 bases). Germline lookup yields CDR1 MNHEY and CDR2 SVGAGI. The CDR3 length is 13 residues. Trimming stripped 6 bases from V and 2 bases from J, with 11 bases between. The CDR3 DNA sequence: TGTGCCAGCAGAGAGACAGAGACCTACGAGCAGTACTTC. Protein product: CASRETETYEQYF.

This clone was counted only a few times. The rearrangement links TRBV27 to TRBJ2-2; TRBD2 might be the D (5 bases). The V gene lost 2 bases and the J gene lost 7 bases, with 14 bases spanning the gap. There are 15 residues in the CDR3. Germline V gene sequence: CDR1 MNHEY, CDR2 SMNVEV (reference sequence). CDR3: CASSLAHQRGGELFF. The CDR3 region has the DNA TGTGCCAGCAGTTTAGCACACCAACGGGGCGGGGAGCTGTTTTTT.

This clone was seen only once. CDR3 sequence reads: CASSGGRTKNEQFF. The CDR3 region has the DNA TGTGCCAGCAGTGGGGGCAGAACTAAGAATGAGCAGTTCTTC. The chain combines TRBV2 with TRBJ2-1; possible D gene TRBD1, 5 bases. The V gene lost 4 bases and the J gene lost 7 bases, with 14 bases spanning the gap. CDR1 is SNHLY, CDR2 FYNNEI, per germline. CDR3 size: 14 residues.

The gene calls are TRBV6-5 and TRBJ2-1; D is undetermined. Trimming stripped 4 bases from V and 2 bases from J, with 6 bases between. CDR1 is MNHEY and CDR2 is SVGAGI in the germline V gene. The CDR3 has 13 amino acids. CDR3 DNA sequence: TGTGCCAGCAGTTCGGAAGCCTACAATGAGCAGTTCTTC. Translation gives CASSSEAYNEQFF.

The chain has TRBV4-3 and TRBJ1-4; no firm D call. The CDR3 extends over 16 amino acids. The V gene lost 4 bases and the J gene lost 0 bases, with 12 bases spanning the gap. CDR1 and CDR2 from the germline V gene are LGHNA and YSLEER. The CDR3 region is CASSPLEAATNEKLFF. CDR3 coding DNA: TGCGCCAGCAGCCCCCTCGAGGCTGCAACTAATGAAAAACTGTTTTTT.

There are many counts of this clone. The V call is TRBV27, the J call TRBJ2-2, with no clear D. There are 10 residues in the CDR3. Trimming stripped 8 bases from V and 7 bases from J, with 5 bases between. Germline CDR1 is MNHEY and CDR2 is SMNVEV (reference sequence). The CDR3 nucleotides read TGTGCCAGCCCTGTCGGGGAGCTGTTTTTT. Amino acids: CASPVGELFF.

This clone was observed a handful of times. The chain couples TRBV13 to TRBJ2-7; no clear D gene. V was trimmed by 0 bases and J by 0 bases, leaving 12 bases between them. The CDR3 has 16 residues. Germline CDR1 is PRHDT and CDR2 is FYEKMQ (reference sequence). CDR3 sequence (DNA): TGTGCCAGCAGCTTAGGCCCGCCTTCCAGCTCCTACGAGCAGTACTTC. Its translation: CASSLGPPSSSYEQYF. Looking up the rest from reference TRBV13 and TRBJ2-7 gives the full variable domain: AAGVIQSPRHLIKEKRETATLKCYPIPRHDTVYWYQQGPGQDPQFLISFYEKMQSDKGSIPDRFSAQQFSDYHSELNMSSLELGDSALYFCASSLGPPSSSYEQYFGPGTRLTVT.

Remarks on this clone: Other nucleotide sequences from this sample produce the same CDR3. The chain has TRBV20-1 and TRBJ2-5, with D maybe TRBD1 (5 bases). Germline V gives CDR1 DFQATT, CDR2 SNEGSKA (reference sequence). Trimming took 6 bases from V and 3 from J, leaving 8 bases between them. The CDR3 extends over 11 amino acids. The CDR3 sequence is CSAGPKETQYF. The CDR3 nucleotides are TGCAGTGCGGGGCCTAAAGAGACCCAGTACTTC.

The rearrangement joins TRBV27 to TRBJ1-2; 8 bases map to TRBD1. J gave up 8 bases and V 6 bases, and 8 bases lay outside the gene matches. Germline lookup yields CDR1 MNHEY and CDR2 SMNVEV (reference sequence). The CDR3 runs 13 residues. CDR3 amino acids: CASSSRGQSGYTF. The CDR3 DNA reads TGTGCCAGCAGCTCCAGGGGGCAAAGCGGCTACACCTTC.